The next 16 T cell receptor beta chains were all read from a single sample in a study of blood T cell repertoires in COVID-19 (dated by TCRdb to about 2020). The library was generated by the immunoSEQ multiplex PCR assay. Here the immuneACCESS table is served through TCRdb, limited to in-frame sequences with V and J called. Missing clones are a known gap in these copies; in checked studies unresolved V genes cover under half, and the rest lacks a known reason. The table for this sample lists about 29,000 clones; 89% of them were counted only once. The ten top clones hold about 9.9% of the sample. The sequenced sample consisted of peripheral blood. The receptors derive from a human donor in a cohort sampled during active COVID-19.

The V and J genes are TRBV30 and TRBJ2-7, with D hard to call. CDR3 length equals 13 residues. CDR1 and CDR2 (germline): GTSNPN, SVGIG (reference sequence). V lost 1 base, J lost 6 bases, and 13 bases lay in between. As DNA, the CDR3 is TGTGCCTGGAGTGGCGGCCGGCTAAGCGAGCAGTACTTC. It encodes CAWSGGRLSEQYF.

This chain's CDR3 is CASIPSPDQPQHF. CDR3 DNA sequence: TGTGCCAGCATCCCGTCGCCGGATCAGCCCCAGCATTTT. The rearrangement links TRBV28 to TRBJ1-5, with no clear D. Germline CDR1 MDHEN, CDR2 SYDVKM. The CDR3 runs to 13 residues. V gave up 7 bases and J gave up 5 bases, with 12 bases separating them.

V gene TRBV10-3 combines with J gene TRBJ2-7; a weak D match, TRBD2 (5 bases). Germline V CDR1 and CDR2: ENHRY, SYGVKD. The CDR3 consists of 14 residues. V was shortened by 0 bases and J by 5 bases, with 11 bases between the two germline ends. CDR3 region: CAISESGSLNEQYF. As DNA, the CDR3 is TGTGCCATCAGTGAGTCGGGGAGCCTGAACGAGCAGTACTTC.

This clone was observed a single time. The V gene is TRBV4-3, the J gene TRBJ1-1, with D perhaps matching TRBD1 (5 bases). The CDR3 is made up of 19 amino acids. V lost 1 base, J lost 2 bases, and 23 bases lay in between. In germline, CDR1 is LGHNA, CDR2 YSLEER. The CDR3 coding sequence is TGCGCCAGCAGCCAAGTAGGACGATGGGGGAGGAGAGATAACACTGAAGCTTTCTTT. Its translation is CASSQVGRWGRRDNTEAFF.

This clone is categorized as medium-sized (0.01 to 0.1%). V and J are TRBV5-1 and TRBJ1-1; D gene unclear. Trimming removed 0 bases at V and 0 bases at J, with 12 bases between. The length of the CDR3 is 16 residues. Germline lookup yields CDR1 SGHRS and CDR2 YFSETQ. In DNA, the CDR3 is TGCGCCAGCAGCTTGGGGGCAGGAAACATGAACACTGAAGCTTTCTTT. Translating gives CASSLGAGNMNTEAFF.

This clone has more than one count but fewer than ten. V is TRBV4-2 and J is TRBJ2-3; 9 bases agree with TRBD1. The CDR3 runs to 15 residues. Germline-derived CDR1 and CDR2 are LGHNA and YNFKEQ. Trimming took 8 bases from V and 3 from J; bases not matched to a gene: 9. The CDR3 nucleotides read TGTGCCAGCGCTCGAGGGACAGGGTTAACAGATACGCAGTATTTT. Amino acid sequence: CASARGTGLTDTQYF.

This clone appeared once. The rearrangement links TRBV4-1 to TRBJ2-7; TRBD1 might be the D (5 bases). Trimming stripped 2 bases from V and 3 bases from J, with 11 bases between. CDR3 length: 14 amino acids. From germline, CDR1 is MGHRA and CDR2 YSYEKL. In DNA, the CDR3 is TGCGCCAGCAGCCAAAGGTTTCAGGGCTACGAGCAGTACTTC. Translated, it gives CASSQRFQGYEQYF.

This clone was counted a few times. This sequence joins TRBV30 and TRBJ2-7; weak D call: TRBD2 (5 bases). Germline V gene data show CDR1 as GTSNPN and CDR2 as SVGIG (reference sequence). V dropped 0 bases and J dropped 5 bases, with 14 bases sitting between them. The CDR3 is 14 amino acids. The CDR3 DNA sequence: TGTGCCTGGAGTGTCGGGGTGGGTAGCCACGAGCAGTACTTC. This codes for CAWSVGVGSHEQYF. Supplemented by reference TRBV30 and TRBJ2-7, the full variable domain reads SQTIHQWPATLVQPVGSPLSLECTVEGTSNPNLYWYRQAAGRGLQLLFYSVGIGQISSEVPQNLSASRPQDRQFILSSKKLLLSDSGFYLCAWSVGVGSHEQYFGPGTRLTVT.

V usage is TRBV5-4 and J usage is TRBJ2-3; TRBD1 agrees at 10 bases. The CDR3 extends over 14 amino acids. Trimming removed 5 bases from V and 4 bases from J; junction bases left unmatched: 4. Germline CDR1 reads SGHNT; CDR2 reads YYREEE (reference sequence). The CDR3 here is CASSLGQGADTQYF. For the CDR3, the DNA is TGTGCCAGCAGTCTCGGACAGGGGGCAGATACGCAGTATTTT.

This sequence joins TRBV9 and TRBJ1-3; TRBD1 aligns across 8 bases. Germline-derived CDR1 and CDR2 are SGDLS and YYNGEE. Unmatched junction bases numbered 6, after V lost 4 bases and J lost 3 bases. The CDR3 totals 15 residues. This chain's CDR3 is CASSPTGGSGNTIYF. The CDR3 nucleotides read TGTGCCAGCAGCCCAACAGGGGGAAGTGGAAACACCATATATTTT.

This chain links TRBV25-1 with TRBJ1-2; 8 nucleotides match TRBD1. CDR1 and CDR2 (germline): MGHDK, SYGVNS. CDR3 length: 15 amino acids. The V gene end was trimmed by 2 bases and the J gene end by 8 bases; junction bases not matched to a gene: 10. CDR3 bases: TGTGCCAGCAGTGAACGGGCAGGGGGCTTTCGCGGCTACACCTTC. Protein sequence: CASSERAGGFRGYTF.

The chain joins TRBV19 to TRBJ2-5, with a tentative D call TRBD2 (5 bases). Trimming left V 7 bases short and J 5 bases short, with 14 bases between. The CDR3 totals 13 residues. The germline V gene has CDR1 LNHDA and CDR2 SQIVND (reference sequence). CDR3 nucleotides: TGTGCCAGTAAGAGGGTGGGGTTGGAGACCCAGTACTTC. Residues: CASKRVGLETQYF.

This rearrangement joins TRBV18 to TRBJ1-1; 7 bases are shared with TRBD1. The ends lost 5 bases at V and 7 bases at J; junction bases unmatched: 7. Germline CDR1 and CDR2: KGHSH and LQKENI. The CDR3 covers 13 residues. In nucleotides, the CDR3 is TGTGCCAGCTCATCTGGACAGGATAATGAAGCTTTCTTT. Encoded protein: CASSSGQDNEAFF.

This chain connects TRBV27 to TRBJ2-1, with D tentatively TRBD1 (6 bases). V was pared by 6 bases and J by 0 bases, with 27 bases between. Germline assignment: CDR1 MNHEY and CDR2 SMNVEV (reference sequence). The CDR3 has 20 residues. Here the CDR3 reads CASSVEPQGSSLSSYNEQFF. DNA for the CDR3: TGTGCCAGCAGCGTGGAGCCCCAGGGGTCTTCTCTTAGCTCCTACAATGAGCAGTTCTTC.

The chain recombines TRBV4-1 with TRBJ2-5; 8 bases match TRBD2. J lost 5 bases, V lost 0 bases, and 14 bases had no gene match. The CDR3 consists of 18 residues. From germline, CDR1 is MGHRA and CDR2 YSYEKL. The CDR3 here is CASSQEWVGGAGRETQYF. CDR3 bases: TGCGCCAGCAGCCAAGAGTGGGTCGGGGGGGCCGGACGCGAGACCCAGTACTTC.

This chain uses TRBV28 with TRBJ2-3; D may be TRBD2 (5 bases). V was cut by 5 bases and J by 1 base, with 19 bases left in between. Looked up from germline, CDR1 is MDHEN and CDR2 is SYDVKM. The CDR3 has 17 amino acids. The DNA for the CDR3 is TGTGCCAGCAGTCCGACAACCTCTAGCCTTGGCACAGATACGCAGTATTTT. This gives the protein CASSPTTSSLGTDTQYF.